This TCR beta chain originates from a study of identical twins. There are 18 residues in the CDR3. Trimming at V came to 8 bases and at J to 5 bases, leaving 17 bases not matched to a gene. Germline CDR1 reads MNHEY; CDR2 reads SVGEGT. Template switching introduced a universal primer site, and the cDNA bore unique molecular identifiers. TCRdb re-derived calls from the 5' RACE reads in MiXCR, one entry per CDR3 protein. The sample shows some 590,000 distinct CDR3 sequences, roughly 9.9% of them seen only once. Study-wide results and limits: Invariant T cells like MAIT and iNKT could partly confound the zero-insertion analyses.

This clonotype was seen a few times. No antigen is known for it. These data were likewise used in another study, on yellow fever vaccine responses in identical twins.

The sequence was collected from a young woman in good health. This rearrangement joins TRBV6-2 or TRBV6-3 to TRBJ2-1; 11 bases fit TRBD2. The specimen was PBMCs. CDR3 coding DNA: TGTGCCAGCCACCCACAACCTAGCGGGAGGATTGAAAACAATGAGCAGTTCTTC. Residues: CASHPQPSGRIENNEQFF.